This TCR beta chain was retrieved from a study of cytomegalovirus exposure and HLA in healthy donors. Trimming at V came to 4 bases and at J to 9 bases, leaving 6 bases not matched to a gene. CDR1 is MDHEN and CDR2 is SYDVKM in the germline V gene. The CDR3 consists of 15 residues. Here immunoSEQ multiplex PCR was the method, and the copy in TCRdb shows in-frame clones only, minus some. The sample holds tens of thousands of clones, 94% seen once. This sequence originates from a woman aged 18 to 35 in good health and CMV-seronegative. V is TRBV28 and J is TRBJ2-3; 14 nucleotides align to TRBD2. Sequenced input: PBMCs. CDR3 in amino acids: CASSSPGLAGATQYF. CDR3 DNA: TGTGCCAGCAGTTCTCCGGGACTAGCGGGGGCCACGCAGTATTTT.